This T cell receptor (beta chain) was retrieved from a study of PD-L1 blockade in urothelial cancer. Study-level information: About 85% of the roughly 29 patients were men whose urothelial cancer was bladder-origin.

General study points: Tumor-associated TCR clones expanded more in blood at 3 weeks in patients with durable benefit.

Pretreatment and on-treatment samples were taken, numbering 1 to 8 per patient. Trimming cost V 7 bases and J 5 bases, with 18 bases left between them. Germline CDR1 reads MDHEN; CDR2 reads SYDVKM. This CDR3 is 15 amino acids long. Libraries were prepared by immunoSEQ multiplex PCR; TCRdb keeps only in-frame clonotypes and omits some of them. The sample consists of 35,000 or so clones, around 83% of them appearing once. As for this clone: What it binds is unknown.

Sequencing used PBMCs, obtained around atezolizumab (anti-PD-L1) treatment. J is TRBJ1-5 and V is TRBV28; D call uncertain. This TCR was recovered from a man aged 55 to 69 with urothelial cancer. The CDR3 loop reads CASTPVTGGHQPQHF. The CDR3 bases are TGTGCCAGCACTCCAGTGACGGGTGGTCATCAGCCCCAGCATTTT.